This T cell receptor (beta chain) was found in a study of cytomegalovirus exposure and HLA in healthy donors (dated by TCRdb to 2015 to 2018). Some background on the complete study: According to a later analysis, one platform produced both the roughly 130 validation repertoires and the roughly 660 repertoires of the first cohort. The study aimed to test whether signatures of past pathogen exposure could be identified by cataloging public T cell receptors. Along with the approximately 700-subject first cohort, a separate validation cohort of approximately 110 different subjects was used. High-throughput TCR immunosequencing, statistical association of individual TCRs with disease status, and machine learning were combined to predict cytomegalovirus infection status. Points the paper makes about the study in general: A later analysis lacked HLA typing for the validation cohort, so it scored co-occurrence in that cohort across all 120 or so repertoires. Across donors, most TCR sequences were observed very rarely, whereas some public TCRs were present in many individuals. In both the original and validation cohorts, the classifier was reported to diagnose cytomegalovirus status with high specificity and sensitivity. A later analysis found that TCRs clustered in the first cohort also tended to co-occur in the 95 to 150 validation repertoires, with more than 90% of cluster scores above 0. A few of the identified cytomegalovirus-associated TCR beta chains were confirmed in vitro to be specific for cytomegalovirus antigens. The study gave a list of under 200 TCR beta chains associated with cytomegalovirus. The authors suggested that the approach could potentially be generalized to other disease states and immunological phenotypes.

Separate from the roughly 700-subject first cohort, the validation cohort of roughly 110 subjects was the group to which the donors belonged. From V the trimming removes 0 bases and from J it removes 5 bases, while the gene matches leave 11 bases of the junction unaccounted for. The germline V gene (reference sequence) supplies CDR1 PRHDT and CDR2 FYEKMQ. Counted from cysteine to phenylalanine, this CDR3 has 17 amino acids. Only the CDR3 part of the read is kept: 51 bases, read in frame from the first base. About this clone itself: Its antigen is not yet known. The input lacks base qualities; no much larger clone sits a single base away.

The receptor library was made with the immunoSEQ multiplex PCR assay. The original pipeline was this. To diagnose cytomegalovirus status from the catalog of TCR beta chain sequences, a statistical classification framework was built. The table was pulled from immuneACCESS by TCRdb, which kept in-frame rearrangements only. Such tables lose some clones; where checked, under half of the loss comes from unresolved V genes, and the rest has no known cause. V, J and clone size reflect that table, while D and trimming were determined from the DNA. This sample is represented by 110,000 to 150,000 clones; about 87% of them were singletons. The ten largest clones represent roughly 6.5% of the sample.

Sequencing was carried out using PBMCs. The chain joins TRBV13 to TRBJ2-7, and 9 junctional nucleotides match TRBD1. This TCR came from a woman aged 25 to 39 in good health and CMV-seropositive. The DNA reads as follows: TGTGCCAGCAGCTTAGGGGTTGTGGGACAGGGTAGCCACGAGCAGTACTTC. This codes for CASSLGVVGQGSHEQYF.